The subject of this entry is one TCR beta chain. This sample is drawn from a study of blood T cell repertoires in COVID-19. Method: immunoSEQ multiplex PCR; TCRdb's copy keeps in-frame clones and lacks some. The sample carries more than 100,000 clones, 85% to 90% recorded once. Sequencing was performed on peripheral blood. This clonotype was obtained from a woman aged 55-75 years with COVID-19, enrolled during active disease.

Here the CDR3 reads CASSILVGGGDEQFF. The DNA for the CDR3 is TGTGCCAGTAGTATTTTGGTGGGGGGAGGCGATGAGCAGTTCTTC. The chain recombines TRBV19 with TRBJ2-1, with a weak D call TRBD2 (6 bases). V lost 3 bases and J 8 bases, leaving 17 bases between the germline ends. The CDR3 sequence is 15 residues long. Germline V gene lookup returns CDR1 LNHDA and CDR2 SQIVND (reference sequence).